This T cell receptor (beta chain) was obtained from a study of patients and donors after allogeneic stem cell transplantation. The trim removed 7 bases at V and 7 bases at J, leaving 9 bases unmatched. The CDR3 covers 14 residues. Per the germline V gene, CDR1 is SNHLY and CDR2 is FYNNEI. TCRdb called the RT-PCR reads again in MiXCR, with one record for every CDR3 protein. Counted here are 900,000 to 1,000,000 distinct CDR3 sequences, about 20% occurring once; the ten biggest clones make up around 6%. Sequencing used blood, either unsorted or a sorted T cell fraction (not recorded which). The rearrangement links TRBV2 to TRBJ2-1; 8 nucleotides match TRBD2. The sequence derives from a human donor who was either an allogeneic HSCT recipient or a stem cell or donor lymphocyte infusion donor (not recorded which). It is not recorded whose cells these are; they may come from a transplant donor. The CDR3 sequence: CASTQREGRNEQFF. The CDR3 region has the DNA TGTGCCAGCACCCAACGGGAGGGCCGGAATGAGCAGTTCTTC.